This T cell receptor beta chain was recovered during a study of cytomegalovirus exposure and HLA in healthy donors. Study conclusions and caveats: Earlier analysis found most TCR beta V segments productive about 87% or about 30% of the time. Among the CMV-associated chains, three were confirmed in vitro as specific for CMV antigens. Versus the roughly 670-donor mean, an Asian-associated ancestry cluster reportedly showed fewer N-insertions in a later analysis.

The CDR3 runs to 14 residues. The ends were cut back, 6 bases at V and 3 bases at J, with 14 bases in the middle. CDR1 and CDR2 from the germline V gene are MNHEY and SMNVEV (reference sequence). The PCR made use of 60 Vbeta and 13 Jbeta primers. Generated by immunoSEQ multiplex PCR, the TCRdb table keeps only in-frame clones and is missing some. Found here are approximately 170,000 clones, roughly 83% of them singletons; the top ten hold 0.95% to 1.5%. Points on this clone: What it recognizes is unknown.

The chain couples TRBV27 to TRBJ1-1; TRBD1 is a possible D gene (5 bases). The clonotype was recovered from a boy aged 2 to 10 in good health and CMV-seronegative. The sequencing input was PBMCs. DNA of the CDR3: TGTGCCAGCAGCGGCAAGCGGGGCTACACTGAAGCTTTCTTT. Its protein is CASSGKRGYTEAFF.